Shown below are 22 T cell receptor beta chains from a single sample sequenced in a study of T cells after yellow fever vaccination. TCRdb re-derived calls from the 5' RACE reads in MiXCR, one entry per CDR3 protein. The sample comprises approximately 120,000 distinct CDR3 sequences, 7.5% to 10% of which are singletons, and 40% rests with the top ten. Specimen: CD8+ T cells sorted from PBMCs, collected on the day of the yellow fever booster vaccination. These receptors originate from a man aged 18 to 30 who received the YFV17D yellow fever vaccine.

The chain carries TRBV11-2 and TRBJ2-5; 8 positions agree with TRBD2. CDR3 size: 16 residues. Per germline, CDR1 SGHAT and CDR2 FQNNGV. V trimming: 2 bases; J trimming: 3 bases; junction bases outside the gene matches: 8. The CDR3 reads CASSLTRGAGEETQYF. The CDR3 coding sequence is TGTGCCAGCAGCTTAACGCGGGGGGCGGGGGAAGAGACCCAGTACTTC.

This clonotype has ten or more counts. The chain links TRBV6-5 to TRBJ2-1, with TRBD2 matching over 15 bases. Looked up from germline, CDR1 is MNHEY and CDR2 is SVGAGI. The CDR3 sequence is 16 residues long. V shed 5 bases and J 6 bases; nucleotides not matched to a gene: 5. This CDR3 reads CASSLWTSGGANEQFF. CDR3 bases: TGTGCCAGCAGTCTGTGGACTAGCGGGGGGGCCAATGAGCAGTTCTTC.

This clonotype turned up a few times. The chain is built from TRBV7-8 and TRBJ2-1; D assignment may be TRBD1 or TRBD2 (6 bases each). There are 14 residues in the CDR3. V lost 3 bases to trimming and J lost 6 bases, with 12 bases between them. CDR1 and CDR2 (germline): SGHVS, FQNEAQ. CDR3 bases: TGTGCCAGCAGCTTGATACGGGGGCCCAATGAGCAGTTCTTC. Translation gives CASSLIRGPNEQFF.

The V call is TRBV6-1, the J call TRBJ1-5; D uncertain. Germline V gene lookup returns CDR1 MNHNS and CDR2 SASEGT. The CDR3 covers 15 residues. V lost 2 bases, J lost 0 bases, and 8 bases lay in between. The CDR3 DNA reads TGTGCCAGCAGTGAAAGGAGTTATAGCAATCAGCCCCAGCATTTT. Encoded protein: CASSERSYSNQPQHF.

This clonotype was counted a few times. This rearrangement joins TRBV29-1 to TRBJ2-1, with 8 bases matching TRBD1. This CDR3 comprises 12 residues. Germline-derived CDR1 and CDR2 are SQVTM and ANQGSEA. The J segment lost 9 bases and the V segment lost 4 bases, leaving 5 bases of the junction unmatched. The CDR3 DNA is TGCAGCGTTGTTCGGACAGGGACTGAGCAGTTCTTC. Amino acids: CSVVRTGTEQFF.

The chain links TRBV5-5 to TRBJ2-3; D ambiguous. V shed 3 bases and J shed 2 bases, with 16 bases lying between them. Germline V gives CDR1 SGHKS, CDR2 YYEKEE (reference sequence). The CDR3 is 16 amino acids. The CDR3 loop is CASSSTDPRPTDTQYF. CDR3 nucleotide sequence: TGTGCCAGCAGCTCGACGGACCCCCGGCCCACAGATACGCAGTATTTT. The full variable domain, completed using reference TRBV5-5 and TRBJ2-3, is DAGVTQSPTHLIKTRGQQVTLRCSPISGHKSVSWYQQVLGQGPQFIFQYYEKEERGRGNFPDRFSARQFPNYSSELNVNALLLGDSALYLCASSSTDPRPTDTQYFGPGTRLTVL.

The rearrangement uses TRBV4-1 and TRBJ2-7, with a weak D call TRBD1 (6 bases). Germline V gene sequence: CDR1 MGHRA, CDR2 YSYEKL. This CDR3 is 15 amino acids long. V was pared by 0 bases and J by 1 base, with 10 bases between. DNA for the CDR3: TGCGCCAGCAGCCAAGAATACAGGGCTTCCTACGAGCAGTACTTC. Translating gives CASSQEYRASYEQYF.

The chain has TRBV2 and TRBJ2-7; the match to TRBD1 covers 8 bases. Germline CDR1 SNHLY, CDR2 FYNNEI. The V and J ends lost 1 base and 4 bases, in that order; junction bases with no gene match: 6. The CDR3 has 15 residues. This CDR3 is CASSEEGQDMYEQYV. Here the CDR3 DNA reads TGTGCCAGCAGTGAAGAGGGACAGGATATGTACGAGCAGTACGTC.

This clonotype was picked up a small number of times. The chain links TRBV6-1 to TRBJ2-2; D is unclear. V lost 6 bases to trimming and J lost 5 bases, with 13 bases between them. The germline CDR1 and CDR2 sequences are MNHNS and SASEGT. The CDR3 sequence is 14 residues long. Here the CDR3 reads CASRAALGTGELFF. Written as DNA, the CDR3 is TGTGCCAGCAGGGCGGCGCTGGGTACCGGGGAGCTGTTTTTT.

The chain carries TRBV12-3 or TRBV12-4 and TRBJ2-1; the match to TRBD2 covers 11 bases. The CDR3 runs 18 residues. J was trimmed by 1 base and V by 6 bases; bases with no gene match: 11. CDR3 nucleotides: TGTGCCAGCAGGATGATGGGACTAGCGGACGGATCCTACAATGAGCAGTTCTTC. Translation: CASRMMGLADGSYNEQFF.

This clonotype was seen more than once but under ten times. The chain joins TRBV27 to TRBJ1-1; 10 bases are a match to TRBD1. Germline V gives CDR1 MNHEY, CDR2 SMNVEV (reference sequence). Germline trimming cut 4 bases from V and 8 bases from J; bases unmatched to any gene: 13. This CDR3 contains 16 residues. CDR3 residues: CASSSLDRQGAREAFF. The CDR3 nucleotides are TGTGCCAGCAGTTCCCTAGATAGACAGGGGGCTCGGGAAGCTTTCTTT.

This clonotype was counted between two and nine times. This sequence joins TRBV6-5 and TRBJ1-1; TRBD1 is a possible D gene (5 bases). Per germline, CDR1 MNHEY and CDR2 SVGAGI. Trimming took 8 bases from V and 5 from J, leaving 15 bases between them. The CDR3 sequence is 13 residues long. Written as DNA, the CDR3 is TGTGCCAGCGCGATCGGGGGTTTGACTGAAGCTTTCTTT. Its translation is CASAIGGLTEAFF.

This clonotype was observed at least ten times. The gene calls are TRBV12-3 or TRBV12-4 and TRBJ1-5; perhaps TRBD1 as D (5 bases). This CDR3 comprises 16 residues. Trimming removed 4 bases from V and 0 bases from J, with 13 bases in between. The DNA for the CDR3 is TGTGCCAGCAGTTACGCAGGGACTTATAGCAATCAGCCCCAGCATTTT. Translation gives CASSYAGTYSNQPQHF.

This clonotype was counted only a few times. The chain combines TRBV2 with TRBJ1-2, with D possibly matching TRBD1 (6 bases). This CDR3 has 15 amino acids. The V and J ends lost 1 base and 3 bases respectively, with 12 bases between them. CDR1 is SNHLY and CDR2 is FYNNEI in the germline V gene. The CDR3 region has the DNA TGTGCCAGCAGTGAAGTGGCAGGGGTGGACTATGGCTACACCTTC. Encoded protein: CASSEVAGVDYGYTF.

There are a few counts of this clonotype. V and J are TRBV28 and TRBJ2-7; the match to TRBD1 covers 8 bases. The CDR3 contains 14 residues. V lost 3 bases to trimming and J lost 3 bases; unmatched junction nucleotides: 4. CDR1 MDHEN and CDR2 SYDVKM come from the germline V gene. This chain's CDR3 is CASSFRTGRYEQYV. In DNA, the CDR3 is TGTGCCAGCAGTTTTAGGACAGGGCGCTACGAGCAGTACGTC.

This sequence joins TRBV24-1 and TRBJ2-3; the D is unclear. The length of the CDR3 is 18 residues. The V and J ends lost 6 bases and 5 bases respectively, with 26 bases between them. Germline-derived CDR1 and CDR2 are KGHDR and SFDVKD. The CDR3 DNA is TGTGCCACCAGTCCCACCGTGACCCGTGGCTCCGTCCGAGATACGCAGTATTTT. Translation: CATSPTVTRGSVRDTQYF.

The chain has TRBV5-5 and TRBJ2-1, with 7 bases identical to TRBD2. V was clipped by 2 bases and J by 3 bases; unmatched bases: 11. This CDR3 spans 17 amino acids. CDR1 and CDR2 (germline): SGHKS, YYEKEE (reference sequence). The chain's CDR3 is CASSFLFGGGNYNEQFF. CDR3 nucleotide sequence: TGTGCCAGCAGCTTTCTTTTCGGCGGGGGAAACTACAATGAGCAGTTCTTC.

This clonotype showed up just a few times. The J gene is TRBJ1-1, the V gene TRBV29-1; no definite D call. CDR1 SQVTM and CDR2 ANQGSEA come from the germline V gene. The CDR3 length is 11 residues. The V end lost 1 base, the J end lost 4 bases, and 4 bases lay between the germline ends. Written as DNA, the CDR3 is TGCAGCGTTGAAGTCAGCACTGAAGCTTTCTTT. This gives the protein CSVEVSTEAFF.

The chain links TRBV6-2 or TRBV6-3 to TRBJ2-1; 9 nucleotides align to TRBD1. V shed 8 bases, J shed 7 bases, and the junction held 9 bases outside the gene matches. Germline V lookup: CDR1 MNHEY, CDR2 SVGEGT. The CDR3 is 14 residues long. The CDR3 DNA reads as TGTGCCAGCTCTTACTTTGGGACAGGGAATGAGCAGTTCTTC. Amino acids: CASSYFGTGNEQFF.

This clonotype was observed a few times. J is TRBJ2-7 and V is TRBV6-6, with D hard to call. The V end was cut by 2 bases, the J end by 4 bases, with 15 bases between. The germline V gene encodes CDR1 MNHNY and CDR2 SVGAGI (reference sequence). The CDR3 contains 15 residues. CDR3 nucleotides: TGTGCCAGCAGTTACGGGCAGGAGAAAGTGTACGAGCAGTACGTC. Its protein is CASSYGQEKVYEQYV.

This clonotype was found many times. J is TRBJ2-3 and V is TRBV7-9; TRBD2 agrees at 11 bases. Germline assignment: CDR1 SEHNR and CDR2 FQNEAQ (reference sequence). The CDR3 loop spans 17 amino acids. With 3 bases clipped from V and 0 bases from J, the junction kept 5 bases outside the gene matches. The CDR3 bases are TGTGCCAGCAGCTTCACCCGACTAGCGGGAAGCACAGATACGCAGTATTTT. This encodes CASSFTRLAGSTDTQYF.

This clonotype was seen a handful of times. The chain is built from TRBV7-9 and TRBJ2-1; 9 positions match TRBD2. J lost 5 bases, V lost 0 bases, and 2 bases had no gene match. This CDR3 has 15 amino acids. Germline-derived CDR1 and CDR2 are SEHNR and FQNEAQ (reference sequence). The DNA for the CDR3 is TGTGCCAGCAGCTTAGCTCTAGCGGGGAACAATGAGCAGTTCTTC. Translating gives CASSLALAGNNEQFF.